This section outlines one T cell receptor (beta chain) sequence together with its context. Antigen: not known. Clones were sequenced by immunoSEQ multiplex PCR, and TCRdb holds only the in-frame ones, with some missing. The repertoire holds 120,000 to 150,000 clones, with about 90% as singletons. V was pared by 5 bases and J by 4 bases, with 9 bases between. The CDR3 spans 13 residues. Germline values: CDR1 ENHRY, CDR2 SYGVKD. This entry is derived from a study of T cell responses to AZD1222 COVID-19 vaccine. Study-level results: An increase in Spike-specific TCR breadth and depth was observed after two AZD1222 doses. Among the donors, most were white British and more were female, and clonal diversity was possibly underestimated.

Sequencing was performed on peripheral blood, taken 28 days after the second dose of the MenACWY control vaccine. The V call is TRBV10-3, the J call TRBJ2-1; D unclear. The clonotype originates from an adult who received the MenACWY meningococcal vaccine as a control. This CDR3 is CAISKTEYNEQFF. In DNA, the CDR3 is TGTGCCATCAGTAAGACTGAATACAATGAGCAGTTCTTC.